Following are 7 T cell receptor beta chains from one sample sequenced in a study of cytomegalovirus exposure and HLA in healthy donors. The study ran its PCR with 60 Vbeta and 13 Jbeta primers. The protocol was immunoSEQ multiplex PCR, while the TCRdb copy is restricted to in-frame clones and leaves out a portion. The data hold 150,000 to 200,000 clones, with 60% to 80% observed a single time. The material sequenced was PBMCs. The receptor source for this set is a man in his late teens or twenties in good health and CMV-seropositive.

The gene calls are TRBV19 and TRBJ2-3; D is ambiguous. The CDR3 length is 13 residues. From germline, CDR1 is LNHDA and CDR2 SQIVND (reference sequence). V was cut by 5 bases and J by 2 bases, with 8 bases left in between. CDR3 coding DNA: TGTGCCAGTAGTCCCGAACTCACAGATACGCAGTATTTT. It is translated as CASSPELTDTQYF.

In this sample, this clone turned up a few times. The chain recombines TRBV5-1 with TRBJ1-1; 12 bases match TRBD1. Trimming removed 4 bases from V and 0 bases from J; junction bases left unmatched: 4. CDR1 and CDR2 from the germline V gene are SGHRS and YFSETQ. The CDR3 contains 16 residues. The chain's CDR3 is CASSPGQGAMNTEAFF. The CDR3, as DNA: TGCGCCAGCAGCCCGGGACAGGGGGCGATGAACACTGAAGCTTTCTTT.

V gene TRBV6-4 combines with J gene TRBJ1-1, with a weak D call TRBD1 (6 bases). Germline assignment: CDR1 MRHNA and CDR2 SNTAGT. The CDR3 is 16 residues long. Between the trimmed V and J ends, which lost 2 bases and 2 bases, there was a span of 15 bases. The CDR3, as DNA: TGTGCCAGCAGTGACCCGGGACACTCGGCCAACACTGAAGCTTTCTTT. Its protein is CASSDPGHSANTEAFF.

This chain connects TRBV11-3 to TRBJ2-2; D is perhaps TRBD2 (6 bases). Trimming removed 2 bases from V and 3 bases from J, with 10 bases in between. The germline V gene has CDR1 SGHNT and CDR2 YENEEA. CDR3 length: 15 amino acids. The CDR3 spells CASSLSRLDTGELFF. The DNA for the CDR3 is TGTGCCAGCAGCTTATCTCGACTAGACACCGGGGAGCTGTTTTTT.

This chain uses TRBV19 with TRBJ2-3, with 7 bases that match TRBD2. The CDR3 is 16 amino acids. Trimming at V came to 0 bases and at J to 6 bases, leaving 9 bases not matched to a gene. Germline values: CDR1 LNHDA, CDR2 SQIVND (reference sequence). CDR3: CASSIDRGDHTDTQYF. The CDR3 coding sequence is TGTGCCAGTAGTATAGATCGGGGGGACCACACGGATACGCAGTATTTT.

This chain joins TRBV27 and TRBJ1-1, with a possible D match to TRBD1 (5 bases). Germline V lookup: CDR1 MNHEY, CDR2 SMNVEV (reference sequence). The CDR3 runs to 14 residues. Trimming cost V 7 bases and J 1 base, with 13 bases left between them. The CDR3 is CASNERQKNTEAFF. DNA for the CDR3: TGTGCCAGCAACGAGAGACAGAAGAACACTGAAGCTTTCTTT.

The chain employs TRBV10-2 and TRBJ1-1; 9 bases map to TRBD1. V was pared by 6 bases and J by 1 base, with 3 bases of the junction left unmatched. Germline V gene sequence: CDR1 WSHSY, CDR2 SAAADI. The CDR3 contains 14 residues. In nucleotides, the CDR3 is TGCGCCAGCAGAAAACAGGGGGCGAACACTGAAGCTTTCTTT. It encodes CASRKQGANTEAFF.